Here is one TCR beta chain with its context. This specimen belongs to a study of cytomegalovirus exposure and HLA in healthy donors. In the PCR, 60 Vbeta and 13 Jbeta primers were used. Sequencing was performed with immunoSEQ multiplex PCR; in TCRdb, only in-frame clones are kept and a portion is missing. The sample has roughly 130,000 clones, 60% to 75% seen once; the top ten hold 5.5% to 7.5%. The J segment lost 5 bases and the V segment lost 3 bases, leaving 24 bases of the junction unmatched. The CDR3 is 20 amino acids. CDR1 SGHRS and CDR2 YFSETQ come from the germline V gene. The sequenced material came from PBMCs. This TCR was recovered from a woman aged 45 to 65 in good health and CMV-seropositive. This chain joins TRBV5-1 and TRBJ2-3; 7 bases are a match to TRBD2. The CDR3 DNA reads TGCGCCAGCAGCTCTGCCGGCGGGGGTAAGAGGGTCGGTTTGAAAGATACGCAGTATTTT. This sequence encodes CASSSAGGGKRVGLKDTQYF.